This T cell receptor (beta chain) came from a study of glioma-infiltrating T cells after dendritic cell vaccination. All glioblastoma patients lacked an isocitrate dehydrogenase mutation. Some clones are missing from TCRdb's copy, which holds only in-frame ones; the method was immunoSEQ multiplex PCR. The repertoire holds about 49,000 clones, with 85% to 90% as singletons. V lost 1 base and J lost 2; bases outside the gene matches: 0. Germline V gene data show CDR1 as SEHNR and CDR2 as FQNEAQ (reference sequence). This CDR3 region has 15 residues. The rearrangement uses TRBV7-9 and TRBJ1-4; 8 nucleotides line up with TRBD1. The sample here was blood, taken before dendritic cell vaccination. This clonotype originated in a human donor with glioblastoma. The CDR3 is CASSLGQGTNEKLFF. The CDR3 bases are TGTGCCAGCAGCTTAGGACAGGGGACTAATGAAAAACTGTTTTTT.